This T cell receptor (beta chain) comes out of a study of a mutant IDH1 vaccine in newly diagnosed glioma. In the study overall: Treated patients had a mean age of 40.4 years and a sex split that was roughly 60% male and roughly 38% female. Every participant had undergone radiotherapy, temozolomide, or both before, and most underwent both. V12 occurred at week 35 and V13 at week 47.

This clone was observed once. Antigen specificity is unknown. The germline gives CDR1 SNHLY, CDR2 FYNNEI. The CDR3 sequence is 12 residues long. V lost 10 bases to trimming and J lost 6 bases, with 15 bases between them. Overall study findings and caveats: Whatever changes occurred in top peripheral T cell clonotypes seemed unrelated to pseudoprogression.

Time point reported: week 35, safety follow-up. All doses held 300 ug of mutant IDH1 20-mer peptide, with topical imiquimod. Here immunoSEQ multiplex PCR was the method, and the copy in TCRdb shows in-frame clones only, minus some. The data contain roughly 68,000 clones, roughly four fifths of them singletons. The sample consisted of PBMCs, taken from a glioma patient whose treatment included an IDH1 peptide vaccine. The chain employs TRBV2 and TRBJ1-2, with D hard to call. The clonotype originates from a man aged 50 or older with glioma. The CDR3 nucleotides read TGTGCCAAAACGTCTGGAGGTCATGGCTACACCTTC. This gives the protein CAKTSGGHGYTF. Variable domain in full (rest from reference TRBV2 and TRBJ1-2): EPEVTQTPSHQVTQMGQEVILRCVPISNHLYFYWYRQILGQKVEFLVSFYNNEISEKSEIFDDQFSVERPDGSNFTLKIRSTKLEDSAMYFCAKTSGGHGYTFGSGTRLTVV.